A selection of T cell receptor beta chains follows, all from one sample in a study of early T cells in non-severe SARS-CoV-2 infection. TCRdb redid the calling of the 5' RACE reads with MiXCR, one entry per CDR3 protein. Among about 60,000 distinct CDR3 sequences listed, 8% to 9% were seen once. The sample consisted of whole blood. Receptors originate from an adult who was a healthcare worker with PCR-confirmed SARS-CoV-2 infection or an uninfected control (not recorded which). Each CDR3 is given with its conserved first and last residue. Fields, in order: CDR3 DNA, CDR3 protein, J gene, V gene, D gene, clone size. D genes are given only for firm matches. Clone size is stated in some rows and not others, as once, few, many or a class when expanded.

CDR3nt: TGTGCCAGCAGCCCCGCCGGGAGCGGACTTGGATCGCAGTATTTT
CDR3aa: CASSPAGSGLGSQYF
j_gene: TRBJ2-3
v_gene: TRBV7-8
d_gene: NA
abundance: medium-sized

CDR3nt: TGTGCCAGCAGCTTAGGTGGAGCCAAAAACATTCAGTACTTC
CDR3aa: CASSLGGAKNIQYF
j_gene: TRBJ2-4
v_gene: TRBV7-9
d_gene: NA
abundance: medium-sized

CDR3nt: TGTGCCAGCAGTTACAGGGGATATCAGCCCCAGCATTTT
CDR3aa: CASSYRGYQPQHF
j_gene: TRBJ1-5
v_gene: TRBV6-2/TRBV6-3
d_gene: NA
abundance: NA

CDR3nt: TGTGCCAGCAGCTTAGCGGGAGGGCCCGCAGATACGCAGTATTTT
CDR3aa: CASSLAGGPADTQYF
j_gene: TRBJ2-3
v_gene: TRBV7-2
d_gene: TRBD2
abundance: many

CDR3nt: TGCAGTGCTGGAAAAGCGGGACAGGGGGCCAAAAACATTCAGTACTTC
CDR3aa: CSAGKAGQGAKNIQYF
j_gene: TRBJ2-4
v_gene: TRBV20-1
d_gene: TRBD1
abundance: many

CDR3nt: TGCAGCGTCGGGGGGGACAGGGCTGGTGTTCGATCCTACGAGCAGTACTTC
CDR3aa: CSVGGDRAGVRSYEQYF
j_gene: TRBJ2-7
v_gene: TRBV29-1
d_gene: NA
abundance: many

CDR3nt: TGTGCCAGCAGCCCAAGGGGTCGGGGATGGAATGAGCAGTTCTTC
CDR3aa: CASSPRGRGWNEQFF
j_gene: TRBJ2-1
v_gene: TRBV12-3/TRBV12-4
d_gene: NA
abundance: many

CDR3nt: TGTGCCAGCAGCACCTACACGCAGGGTTATTCTGGCTACACCTTC
CDR3aa: CASSTYTQGYSGYTF
j_gene: TRBJ1-2
v_gene: TRBV5-5
d_gene: NA
abundance: NA

CDR3nt: TGTGCTAGTGGTTCTGGGACTAGCGGGAGACAAGAGACCCAGTACTTC
CDR3aa: CASGSGTSGRQETQYF
j_gene: TRBJ2-5
v_gene: TRBV12-5
d_gene: TRBD2
abundance: NA

CDR3nt: TGTGCCTGGAGGACTAGCGGGAGCGGCGGGGAGCTGTTTTTT
CDR3aa: CAWRTSGSGGELFF
j_gene: TRBJ2-2
v_gene: TRBV30
d_gene: TRBD2
abundance: NA

CDR3nt: TGTGCCAGCAGCACACAGGGCCCCTTCTACGAGCAGTACTTC
CDR3aa: CASSTQGPFYEQYF
j_gene: TRBJ2-7
v_gene: TRBV28
d_gene: NA
abundance: many

CDR3nt: TGTGCCAGCAGTTTATTTGGGAACACTGAAGCTTTCTTT
CDR3aa: CASSLFGNTEAFF
j_gene: TRBJ1-1
v_gene: TRBV27
d_gene: NA
abundance: few

CDR3nt: TGTGCCACCAGTGCTTATGGTCGGGCCGAGCAGTACTTC
CDR3aa: CATSAYGRAEQYF
j_gene: TRBJ2-7
v_gene: TRBV24-1
d_gene: NA
abundance: few

CDR3nt: TGTGCAAATAGGCCTAGCGGGAGTACCGGGGAGCTGTTTTTT
CDR3aa: CANRPSGSTGELFF
j_gene: TRBJ2-2
v_gene: TRBV10-3
d_gene: TRBD2
abundance: few

CDR3nt: TGCAGCGTTGATCCGATGTGGGCCAATGAGCAGTTCTTC
CDR3aa: CSVDPMWANEQFF
j_gene: TRBJ2-1
v_gene: TRBV29-1
d_gene: NA
abundance: NA

CDR3nt: TGTGCCAGCTCACAAACCTCTACCGGTACAGCTAACTATGGCTACACCTTC
CDR3aa: CASSQTSTGTANYGYTF
j_gene: TRBJ1-2
v_gene: TRBV18
d_gene: NA
abundance: many

CDR3nt: TGTGCCATCAGTGAACCAGGGGCGGAGACCCAGTACTTC
CDR3aa: CAISEPGAETQYF
j_gene: TRBJ2-5
v_gene: TRBV10-3
d_gene: NA
abundance: many

CDR3nt: TGTGCCAGCAGCCCAAGCCCCCACGGAGATACGCAGTATTTT
CDR3aa: CASSPSPHGDTQYF
j_gene: TRBJ2-3
v_gene: TRBV9
d_gene: NA
abundance: NA

CDR3nt: TGTGCCAGCCGCCCGGGACTAGCGCTTCGCGAGCAGTACTTC
CDR3aa: CASRPGLALREQYF
j_gene: TRBJ2-7
v_gene: TRBV6-2/TRBV6-3
d_gene: TRBD2
abundance: many

CDR3nt: TGTGCCAGCAGCCCGACTGGGGCCGGCTACAATGAGCAGTTCTTC
CDR3aa: CASSPTGAGYNEQFF
j_gene: TRBJ2-1
v_gene: TRBV6-5
d_gene: NA
abundance: many

CDR3nt: TGCAGCGTAACCCACCTAGCGGGAGGAACCAATGAGCAGTTCTTC
CDR3aa: CSVTHLAGGTNEQFF
j_gene: TRBJ2-1
v_gene: TRBV29-1
d_gene: TRBD2
abundance: few

CDR3nt: TGTGCCAGCAGCTTTGGCGACAGGGGAGTTAATGAAAAACTGTTTTTT
CDR3aa: CASSFGDRGVNEKLFF
j_gene: TRBJ1-4
v_gene: TRBV5-5
d_gene: TRBD1
abundance: many

CDR3nt: TGTGCCAGCAGACGGACAGCGAACACTGAAGCTTTCTTT
CDR3aa: CASRRTANTEAFF
j_gene: TRBJ1-1
v_gene: TRBV28
d_gene: NA
abundance: many

CDR3nt: TGTGCCAGCAGTGCGTCTGCGGATACGCAGTATTTT
CDR3aa: CASSASADTQYF
j_gene: TRBJ2-3
v_gene: TRBV12-3/TRBV12-4
d_gene: NA
abundance: NA

CDR3nt: TGTGCCAGCAGTACGGACTCCTACAATGAGCAGTTCTTC
CDR3aa: CASSTDSYNEQFF
j_gene: TRBJ2-1
v_gene: TRBV6-2/TRBV6-3
d_gene: NA
abundance: few